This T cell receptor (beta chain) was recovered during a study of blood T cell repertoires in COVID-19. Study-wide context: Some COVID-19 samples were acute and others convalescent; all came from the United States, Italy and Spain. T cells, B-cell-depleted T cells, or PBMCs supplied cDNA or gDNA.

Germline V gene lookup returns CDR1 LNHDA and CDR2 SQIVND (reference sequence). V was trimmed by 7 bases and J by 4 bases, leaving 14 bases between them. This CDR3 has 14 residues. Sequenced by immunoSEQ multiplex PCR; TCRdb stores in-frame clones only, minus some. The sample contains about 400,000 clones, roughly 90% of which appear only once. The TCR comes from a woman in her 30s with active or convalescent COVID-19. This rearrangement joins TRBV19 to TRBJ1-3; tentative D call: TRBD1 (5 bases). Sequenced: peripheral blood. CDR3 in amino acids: CASKGQGGGNTIYF. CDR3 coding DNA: TGTGCCAGTAAAGGCCAGGGAGGGGGAAACACCATATATTTT.